Shown below are 29 T cell receptor beta chains from a single sample sequenced in a study of shared clonotypes between healthy human individuals. TCRdb's copy holds only in-frame clones and misses some; the assay was immunoSEQ multiplex PCR. The sample has about a million clones, 70% to 80% seen once. Sequenced input: memory CD4+ T cells from PBMCs. Subset of the sample: CD45RA-negative fraction. The receptors derive from a young man in good health. Some clones in this sample may be carry-over from other donors' samples.

The chain recombines TRBV9 with TRBJ1-5; 10 positions agree with TRBD1. With V trimmed by 4 bases and J by 9 bases, 10 bases remained unmatched. Germline values: CDR1 SGDLS, CDR2 YYNGEE. The CDR3 runs to 15 residues. DNA of the CDR3: TGTGCCAGCAGCAGGACAGGGGGGTCTTTTGGGCCCCAGCATTTT. It yields the protein CASSRTGGSFGPQHF.

In its sample, this clone was seen a few times. V usage is TRBV20-1 and J usage is TRBJ2-2; D ambiguous. This CDR3 region has 11 residues. The V gene lost 5 bases and the J gene lost 9 bases, with 10 bases spanning the gap. The germline V gene has CDR1 DFQATT and CDR2 SNEGSKA (reference sequence). The CDR3 protein is CSAARFRELFF. For the CDR3, the DNA is TGCAGTGCTGCCAGGTTCCGGGAGCTGTTTTTT.

The V call is TRBV7-6, the J call TRBJ2-2; D is possibly TRBD1 or TRBD2 (6 bases each). The CDR3 length is 14 residues. Germline CDR1 SGHVS, CDR2 FNYEAQ. Trimming took 2 bases from V and 6 from J, leaving 10 bases between them. DNA for the CDR3: TGTGCCAGCAGCTTAATTAGGGGGGCCGGGGAGCTGTTTTTT. It yields the protein CASSLIRGAGELFF.

The chain has TRBV20-1 and TRBJ2-4; D is unresolved. The CDR3 consists of 11 residues. V was trimmed by 2 bases and J by 5 bases, leaving 4 bases between them. Germline values: CDR1 DFQATT, CDR2 SNEGSKA (reference sequence). CDR3 DNA: TGCAGTGCTAGAAACGAAAACATTCAGTACTTC. Protein: CSARNENIQYF.

This clone turned up a few times. The J gene is TRBJ1-2, the V gene TRBV10-3; tentatively, D is TRBD1 (6 bases). The germline V gene has CDR1 ENHRY and CDR2 SYGVKD. The CDR3 consists of 11 residues. V lost 5 bases, J lost 8 bases, and 9 bases lay in between. CDR3 in DNA: TGTGCCATCAGTACAGGGTGGGGCTACACCTTC. Its protein is CAISTGWGYTF.

This clone was counted a single time. CDR3 DNA sequence: TGTGCCAGCAGTGAAAGGGTTGAGACTACGCAGTTCTTC. Protein sequence: CASSERVETTQFF. This chain links TRBV6-4 with TRBJ2-1, with D possibly TRBD2 on 5 matching bases. The germline V gene encodes CDR1 MRHNA and CDR2 SNTAGT. Between the trimmed V and J ends, which lost 3 bases and 12 bases, there was a span of 15 bases. This CDR3 comprises 13 residues.

This chain connects TRBV11-2 to TRBJ2-3; D uncertain. The CDR3 covers 15 residues. V gave up 1 base and J gave up 2 bases, with 10 bases separating them. Germline assignment: CDR1 SGHAT and CDR2 FQNNGV. Here the CDR3 DNA reads TGTGCCAGCAGCTTAGGGTCGGCCGTCACAGATACGCAGTATTTT. This encodes CASSLGSAVTDTQYF.

The CDR3 nucleotides are TGTGCCAGCATTAAATTGACAGGCTACGAGCAGTACTTC. It is translated as CASIKLTGYEQYF. V usage is TRBV6-1 and J usage is TRBJ2-7; TRBD1 might be the D (6 bases). The V end lost 7 bases, the J end lost 3 bases, and 13 bases lay between the germline ends. The germline CDR1 and CDR2 sequences are MNHNS and SASEGT. The CDR3 runs to 13 residues.

The chain couples TRBV6-5 to TRBJ2-1, with TRBD1 matching over 7 bases. This CDR3 comprises 15 residues. CDR1 and CDR2 (germline): MNHEY, SVGAGI. After removal of 2 bases from V and 3 bases from J, the junction contained 4 bases not matched to a gene. The DNA of the CDR3 is TGTGCCAGCAGTTACCGGGACAGCCTCTACAATGAGCAGTTCTTC. Protein sequence: CASSYRDSLYNEQFF.

The chain carries TRBV5-6 and TRBJ1-2; D remains ambiguous. The CDR3 is 12 residues long. Germline lookup yields CDR1 SGHDT and CDR2 YYEEEE. Deletions cut 0 bases from V and 8 bases from J, with 8 bases between. CDR3 residues: CASSLGRVGYTF. The CDR3 region has the DNA TGTGCCAGCAGCTTGGGGCGGGTCGGCTACACCTTC.

The chain carries TRBV5-1 and TRBJ2-4, with TRBD2 as a possible D gene (5 bases). Germline-derived CDR1 and CDR2 are SGHRS and YFSETQ. V was pared by 4 bases and J by 1 base, with 18 bases between. The length of the CDR3 is 17 residues. CDR3 in amino acids: CASSIATEAGAKNIQYF. DNA of the CDR3: TGCGCCAGCAGCATAGCCACGGAGGCCGGGGCCAAAAACATTCAGTACTTC.

Concerning this clone: Only one base separates this from a far larger clonotype, so it likely reflects a read error. The chain carries TRBV30 and TRBJ1-2; TRBD1 aligns across 9 bases. Germline CDR1 is GTSNPN and CDR2 is SVGIG (reference sequence). This CDR3 spans 13 amino acids. The ends lost 8 bases at V and 3 bases at J; junction bases unmatched: 7. The CDR3, as DNA: TGTGCCCGGGTTACAGGGGGCTACTATGGCTACACCTTC. Translating gives CARVTGGYYGYTF.

Comments on this clone: This likely came from a read error, as a far larger clone is one base away. Distinct nucleotide sequences in the sample also encode this CDR3. The chain is built from TRBV7-2 and TRBJ1-5; no definite D call. CDR3 size: 12 residues. The V and J ends lost 3 bases and 6 bases respectively, with 6 bases between them. Looked up from germline, CDR1 is SGHTA and CDR2 is FQGNSA. CDR3 sequence reads: CASSLDSQPQHF. As DNA, the CDR3 is TGTGCCAGCAGCTTGGATAGTCAGCCCCAGCATTTT.

The chain employs TRBV7-3 and TRBJ1-1; D ambiguous. The V and J ends lost 1 base and 3 bases respectively, with 9 bases between them. Germline assignment: CDR1 SGHTA and CDR2 FQGTGA. This CDR3 region has 14 residues. The CDR3 here is CASSLIPVDTEAFF. CDR3 DNA: TGTGCCAGCAGCTTAATACCTGTTGACACTGAAGCTTTCTTT.

The rearrangement uses TRBV4-1 and TRBJ1-2, with TRBD1 identical over 8 bases. Germline V CDR1 and CDR2: MGHRA, YSYEKL. CDR3 length: 15 amino acids. Trimming at V came to 2 bases and at J to 0 bases, leaving 2 bases not matched to a gene. CDR3 nucleotides: TGCGCCAGCAGCCAACCGACAGGGGCTAACTATGGCTACACCTTC. Encoded protein: CASSQPTGANYGYTF.

Here the CDR3 reads CASSDPKGADTQYF. The CDR3, as DNA: TGTGCCAGCAGCGATCCGAAAGGGGCAGATACGCAGTATTTT. The chain employs TRBV5-5 and TRBJ2-3; D might be TRBD1 (5 bases). V was clipped by 4 bases and J by 4 bases, with 13 bases between them. The CDR3 has 14 residues. CDR1 is SGHKS and CDR2 is YYEKEE in the germline V gene (reference sequence). The entire variable domain, with the rest obtained from reference TRBV5-5 and TRBJ2-3, is as follows: DAGVTQSPTHLIKTRGQQVTLRCSPISGHKSVSWYQQVLGQGPQFIFQYYEKEERGRGNFPDRFSARQFPNYSSELNVNALLLGDSALYLCASSDPKGADTQYFGPGTRLTVL.

The rearrangement uses TRBV28 and TRBJ2-7; 8 bases are shared with TRBD2. V shed 2 bases and J 0 bases; nucleotides not matched to a gene: 6. Looked up from germline, CDR1 is MDHEN and CDR2 is SYDVKM. CDR3 length equals 16 residues. CDR3 sequence reads: CASSLPASGSSYEQYF. The CDR3 coding sequence is TGTGCCAGCAGTTTACCGGCGAGCGGGAGCTCCTACGAGCAGTACTTC. Full variable domain (remainder filled in from reference TRBV28 and TRBJ2-7): DVKVTQSSRYLVKRTGEKVFLECVQDMDHENMFWYRQDPGLGLRLIYFSYDVKMKEKGDIPEGYSVSREKKERFSLILESASTNQTSMYLCASSLPASGSSYEQYFGPGTRLTVT.

The J gene is TRBJ2-2, the V gene TRBV2; 8 nucleotides match TRBD1. Germline V gene sequence: CDR1 SNHLY, CDR2 FYNNEI. The trim removed 8 bases at V and 1 base at J, leaving 6 bases unmatched. There are 15 residues in the CDR3. The CDR3 protein is CASGPGQVNTGELFF. CDR3 bases: TGTGCCAGCGGCCCGGGACAGGTGAACACCGGGGAGCTGTTTTTT.

As to this clone: Germline and junction disagree at one end, which may indicate a read error. The rearrangement joins TRBV30 to TRBJ1-3, with D uncertain. In germline, CDR1 is GTSNPN, CDR2 SVGIG (reference sequence). This CDR3 is built from 11 residues. In DNA form, the CDR3 reads TGTGCCTGGAGCCGAGACCTGGACGCCAATTTT. Amino acid sequence: CAWSRDLDANF.

The rearrangement uses TRBV4-3 and TRBJ2-1, with 13 bases identical to TRBD2. With V trimmed by 4 bases and J by 8 bases, 8 bases remained unmatched. Germline V gene lookup returns CDR1 LGHNA and CDR2 YSLEER. There are 16 residues in the CDR3. The DNA of the CDR3 is TGCGCCAGCAGCCCAGGAGGGACTAGCGGGATTCATGAGCAGTTCTTC. This sequence encodes CASSPGGTSGIHEQFF.

This chain links TRBV5-1 with TRBJ2-7, with D possibly being TRBD1 (5 bases). Looked up from germline, CDR1 is SGHRS and CDR2 is YFSETQ. Between the trimmed V and J ends, which lost 4 bases and 6 bases, there was a span of 14 bases. The CDR3 runs to 13 residues. The CDR3 DNA is TGCGCCAGCAGCGTACGCTCAGGGTTCGAGCAGTACTTC. Translation: CASSVRSGFEQYF.

This chain uses TRBV18 with TRBJ1-1; D is unresolved. Germline CDR1 is KGHSH and CDR2 is LQKENI. The CDR3 runs 12 residues. V was shortened by 1 base and J by 5 bases, with 5 bases between the two germline ends. CDR3 sequence reads: CASSPQRTEAFF. CDR3 nucleotides: TGTGCCAGCTCACCACAGAGAACTGAAGCTTTCTTT.

The V gene is TRBV7-7, the J gene TRBJ2-7; 11 nucleotides match TRBD2. CDR3 length equals 15 residues. V lost 5 bases and J lost 2; bases outside the gene matches: 5. Germline V gene sequence: CDR1 SSHAT, CDR2 FNYEAQ (reference sequence). CDR3 region: CASSPRTSGPYEQYF. CDR3 bases: TGTGCCAGCAGCCCTAGGACTAGCGGGCCCTACGAGCAGTACTTC.

This clone has just one count. A read error likely explains this, since a far larger clone differs by one base. V is TRBV29-1 and J is TRBJ1-4, with no clear D. CDR3 length equals 12 residues. Germline V CDR1 and CDR2: SQVTM, ANQGSEA. In DNA form, the CDR3 reads TGCAACGCTGGGTGGGCGGGTGAAAAACTGTTTTTT. Protein product: CNAGWAGEKLFF.

On this clone itself: Other DNA sequences in the same sample also yield this CDR3. The CDR3 here is CASSFTGTYGYTF. DNA of the CDR3: TGCGCCAGCAGCTTCACAGGGACCTACGGCTACACCTTC. V gene TRBV5-1 combines with J gene TRBJ1-2; possible D gene TRBD1, 6 bases. The ends were cut back, 2 bases at V and 8 bases at J, with 13 bases in the middle. In germline, CDR1 is SGHRS, CDR2 YFSETQ. This CDR3 has 13 amino acids.

This chain links TRBV4-3 with TRBJ2-5; 10 nucleotides line up with TRBD2. The CDR3 length is 18 residues. Germline CDR1 and CDR2: LGHNA and YSLEER. V shed 0 bases and J 2 bases; nucleotides not matched to a gene: 9. Written as DNA, the CDR3 is TGCGCCAGCAGCCAAGATTACCGCCTAGCGGGAGCTCAAGAGACCCAGTACTTC. Translation: CASSQDYRLAGAQETQYF.

Worth noting for this clone: A much bigger clone sits one base away, suggesting this may be a read error. This chain uses TRBV5-5 with TRBJ1-2; D may be TRBD1 (5 bases). The CDR3 has 15 residues. CDR1 and CDR2 (germline): SGHKS, YYEKEE (reference sequence). The V and J ends lost 0 bases and 2 bases respectively, with 11 bases between them. The CDR3 is CASSLAQGRNYGYTF. The CDR3, as DNA: TGTGCCAGCAGCTTGGCTCAGGGTAGGAACTATGGCTACACCTTC. Variable domain in full (rest from reference TRBV5-5 and TRBJ1-2): DAGVTQSPTHLIKTRGQQVTLRCSPISGHKSVSWYQQVLGQGPQFIFQYYEKEERGRGNFPDRFSARQFPNYSSELNVNALLLGDSALYLCASSLAQGRNYGYTFGSGTRLTVV.

In this sample, this clone turned up once. This rearrangement joins TRBV27 to TRBJ1-2; 10 nucleotides match TRBD1. Trimming removed 5 bases from V and 4 bases from J; junction bases left unmatched: 7. Germline CDR1 and CDR2: MNHEY and SMNVEV (reference sequence). The CDR3 is made up of 15 amino acids. The CDR3 DNA sequence: TGTGCCAGCAGTAGACAGGGGACAGGGGTCTATGGCTACACCTTC. This gives the protein CASSRQGTGVYGYTF.

This clone was counted a single time. The same CDR3 is also encoded by other DNA sequences in this sample. The chain links TRBV28 to TRBJ1-2, with TRBD1 identical over 8 bases. V gave up 4 bases and J gave up 6 bases; unmatched junction bases: 4. The germline V gene has CDR1 MDHEN and CDR2 SYDVKM. The CDR3 is 13 amino acids. Here the CDR3 DNA reads TGTGCCAGCAGTTCTGGACAGGGCCATGGCTACACCTTC. It is translated as CASSSGQGHGYTF.